This T cell receptor beta chain was identified during a study of blood T cell repertoires in COVID-19. Study details: T cells, B-cell-depleted T cells, or PBMCs provided the cDNA or gDNA that served as material.

Germline V gene sequence: CDR1 ENHRY, CDR2 SYGVKD. V shed 11 bases and J 3 bases; nucleotides not matched to a gene: 7. The CDR3 contains 12 residues. The study drew participants aged roughly 18 to 95 years from roughly 25 US areas. Clinical history as reported by participants underpinned cohort assignment. The authors' processing: Amplification with reference gene primers provided the estimates of nucleated cell counts. Some clones are missing from TCRdb's copy, which holds only in-frame ones; the method was immunoSEQ multiplex PCR. V and J calls and clone size are those listed in that table; D and trimming were worked out from the DNA. The table lists around 200,000 clones, 87% of them singletons, with about 9.4% in the top ten.

The sequenced material came from PBMCs or T cells enriched from blood (not recorded which). The chain has TRBV10-3 and TRBJ2-7; 7 positions match TRBD1. The sequence derives from a man between 18 and 29 years old with acute COVID-19. CDR3 bases: TGTGCCGCCAGGGACAGCAGCTACGAGCAGTACTTC. This codes for CAARDSSYEQYF.